This T cell receptor beta chain was recorded in a study of blood T cell repertoires in COVID-19. Overall study: Both acute and convalescent COVID-19 samples were obtained from the United States, Italy and Spain. PBMCs, B-cell-depleted T cells, or T cells provided the cDNA or gDNA that made up the material.

Original analysis: Counts of nucleated cells, estimated from reference gene primer amplification, were obtained. The assay was immunoSEQ multiplex PCR, and TCRdb's table has in-frame clones only and misses some. D and trimming come from the DNA, and the V and J calls and clone size come from that table. The sample has some 310,000 clones, 80% to 90% seen once. There are 15 residues in the CDR3. Germline V CDR1 and CDR2: MNHEY, SMNVEV (reference sequence). After removal of 4 bases from V and 0 bases from J, the junction contained 1 base not matched to a gene. The specimen was peripheral blood. This chain uses TRBV27 with TRBJ2-1; 9 positions agree with TRBD1. The sequence was obtained from a man aged 50-60 years with active or convalescent COVID-19. Here the CDR3 reads CASSSDRGSYNEQFF. Here the CDR3 DNA reads TGTGCCAGCAGTTCGGACAGGGGCTCCTACAATGAGCAGTTCTTC.